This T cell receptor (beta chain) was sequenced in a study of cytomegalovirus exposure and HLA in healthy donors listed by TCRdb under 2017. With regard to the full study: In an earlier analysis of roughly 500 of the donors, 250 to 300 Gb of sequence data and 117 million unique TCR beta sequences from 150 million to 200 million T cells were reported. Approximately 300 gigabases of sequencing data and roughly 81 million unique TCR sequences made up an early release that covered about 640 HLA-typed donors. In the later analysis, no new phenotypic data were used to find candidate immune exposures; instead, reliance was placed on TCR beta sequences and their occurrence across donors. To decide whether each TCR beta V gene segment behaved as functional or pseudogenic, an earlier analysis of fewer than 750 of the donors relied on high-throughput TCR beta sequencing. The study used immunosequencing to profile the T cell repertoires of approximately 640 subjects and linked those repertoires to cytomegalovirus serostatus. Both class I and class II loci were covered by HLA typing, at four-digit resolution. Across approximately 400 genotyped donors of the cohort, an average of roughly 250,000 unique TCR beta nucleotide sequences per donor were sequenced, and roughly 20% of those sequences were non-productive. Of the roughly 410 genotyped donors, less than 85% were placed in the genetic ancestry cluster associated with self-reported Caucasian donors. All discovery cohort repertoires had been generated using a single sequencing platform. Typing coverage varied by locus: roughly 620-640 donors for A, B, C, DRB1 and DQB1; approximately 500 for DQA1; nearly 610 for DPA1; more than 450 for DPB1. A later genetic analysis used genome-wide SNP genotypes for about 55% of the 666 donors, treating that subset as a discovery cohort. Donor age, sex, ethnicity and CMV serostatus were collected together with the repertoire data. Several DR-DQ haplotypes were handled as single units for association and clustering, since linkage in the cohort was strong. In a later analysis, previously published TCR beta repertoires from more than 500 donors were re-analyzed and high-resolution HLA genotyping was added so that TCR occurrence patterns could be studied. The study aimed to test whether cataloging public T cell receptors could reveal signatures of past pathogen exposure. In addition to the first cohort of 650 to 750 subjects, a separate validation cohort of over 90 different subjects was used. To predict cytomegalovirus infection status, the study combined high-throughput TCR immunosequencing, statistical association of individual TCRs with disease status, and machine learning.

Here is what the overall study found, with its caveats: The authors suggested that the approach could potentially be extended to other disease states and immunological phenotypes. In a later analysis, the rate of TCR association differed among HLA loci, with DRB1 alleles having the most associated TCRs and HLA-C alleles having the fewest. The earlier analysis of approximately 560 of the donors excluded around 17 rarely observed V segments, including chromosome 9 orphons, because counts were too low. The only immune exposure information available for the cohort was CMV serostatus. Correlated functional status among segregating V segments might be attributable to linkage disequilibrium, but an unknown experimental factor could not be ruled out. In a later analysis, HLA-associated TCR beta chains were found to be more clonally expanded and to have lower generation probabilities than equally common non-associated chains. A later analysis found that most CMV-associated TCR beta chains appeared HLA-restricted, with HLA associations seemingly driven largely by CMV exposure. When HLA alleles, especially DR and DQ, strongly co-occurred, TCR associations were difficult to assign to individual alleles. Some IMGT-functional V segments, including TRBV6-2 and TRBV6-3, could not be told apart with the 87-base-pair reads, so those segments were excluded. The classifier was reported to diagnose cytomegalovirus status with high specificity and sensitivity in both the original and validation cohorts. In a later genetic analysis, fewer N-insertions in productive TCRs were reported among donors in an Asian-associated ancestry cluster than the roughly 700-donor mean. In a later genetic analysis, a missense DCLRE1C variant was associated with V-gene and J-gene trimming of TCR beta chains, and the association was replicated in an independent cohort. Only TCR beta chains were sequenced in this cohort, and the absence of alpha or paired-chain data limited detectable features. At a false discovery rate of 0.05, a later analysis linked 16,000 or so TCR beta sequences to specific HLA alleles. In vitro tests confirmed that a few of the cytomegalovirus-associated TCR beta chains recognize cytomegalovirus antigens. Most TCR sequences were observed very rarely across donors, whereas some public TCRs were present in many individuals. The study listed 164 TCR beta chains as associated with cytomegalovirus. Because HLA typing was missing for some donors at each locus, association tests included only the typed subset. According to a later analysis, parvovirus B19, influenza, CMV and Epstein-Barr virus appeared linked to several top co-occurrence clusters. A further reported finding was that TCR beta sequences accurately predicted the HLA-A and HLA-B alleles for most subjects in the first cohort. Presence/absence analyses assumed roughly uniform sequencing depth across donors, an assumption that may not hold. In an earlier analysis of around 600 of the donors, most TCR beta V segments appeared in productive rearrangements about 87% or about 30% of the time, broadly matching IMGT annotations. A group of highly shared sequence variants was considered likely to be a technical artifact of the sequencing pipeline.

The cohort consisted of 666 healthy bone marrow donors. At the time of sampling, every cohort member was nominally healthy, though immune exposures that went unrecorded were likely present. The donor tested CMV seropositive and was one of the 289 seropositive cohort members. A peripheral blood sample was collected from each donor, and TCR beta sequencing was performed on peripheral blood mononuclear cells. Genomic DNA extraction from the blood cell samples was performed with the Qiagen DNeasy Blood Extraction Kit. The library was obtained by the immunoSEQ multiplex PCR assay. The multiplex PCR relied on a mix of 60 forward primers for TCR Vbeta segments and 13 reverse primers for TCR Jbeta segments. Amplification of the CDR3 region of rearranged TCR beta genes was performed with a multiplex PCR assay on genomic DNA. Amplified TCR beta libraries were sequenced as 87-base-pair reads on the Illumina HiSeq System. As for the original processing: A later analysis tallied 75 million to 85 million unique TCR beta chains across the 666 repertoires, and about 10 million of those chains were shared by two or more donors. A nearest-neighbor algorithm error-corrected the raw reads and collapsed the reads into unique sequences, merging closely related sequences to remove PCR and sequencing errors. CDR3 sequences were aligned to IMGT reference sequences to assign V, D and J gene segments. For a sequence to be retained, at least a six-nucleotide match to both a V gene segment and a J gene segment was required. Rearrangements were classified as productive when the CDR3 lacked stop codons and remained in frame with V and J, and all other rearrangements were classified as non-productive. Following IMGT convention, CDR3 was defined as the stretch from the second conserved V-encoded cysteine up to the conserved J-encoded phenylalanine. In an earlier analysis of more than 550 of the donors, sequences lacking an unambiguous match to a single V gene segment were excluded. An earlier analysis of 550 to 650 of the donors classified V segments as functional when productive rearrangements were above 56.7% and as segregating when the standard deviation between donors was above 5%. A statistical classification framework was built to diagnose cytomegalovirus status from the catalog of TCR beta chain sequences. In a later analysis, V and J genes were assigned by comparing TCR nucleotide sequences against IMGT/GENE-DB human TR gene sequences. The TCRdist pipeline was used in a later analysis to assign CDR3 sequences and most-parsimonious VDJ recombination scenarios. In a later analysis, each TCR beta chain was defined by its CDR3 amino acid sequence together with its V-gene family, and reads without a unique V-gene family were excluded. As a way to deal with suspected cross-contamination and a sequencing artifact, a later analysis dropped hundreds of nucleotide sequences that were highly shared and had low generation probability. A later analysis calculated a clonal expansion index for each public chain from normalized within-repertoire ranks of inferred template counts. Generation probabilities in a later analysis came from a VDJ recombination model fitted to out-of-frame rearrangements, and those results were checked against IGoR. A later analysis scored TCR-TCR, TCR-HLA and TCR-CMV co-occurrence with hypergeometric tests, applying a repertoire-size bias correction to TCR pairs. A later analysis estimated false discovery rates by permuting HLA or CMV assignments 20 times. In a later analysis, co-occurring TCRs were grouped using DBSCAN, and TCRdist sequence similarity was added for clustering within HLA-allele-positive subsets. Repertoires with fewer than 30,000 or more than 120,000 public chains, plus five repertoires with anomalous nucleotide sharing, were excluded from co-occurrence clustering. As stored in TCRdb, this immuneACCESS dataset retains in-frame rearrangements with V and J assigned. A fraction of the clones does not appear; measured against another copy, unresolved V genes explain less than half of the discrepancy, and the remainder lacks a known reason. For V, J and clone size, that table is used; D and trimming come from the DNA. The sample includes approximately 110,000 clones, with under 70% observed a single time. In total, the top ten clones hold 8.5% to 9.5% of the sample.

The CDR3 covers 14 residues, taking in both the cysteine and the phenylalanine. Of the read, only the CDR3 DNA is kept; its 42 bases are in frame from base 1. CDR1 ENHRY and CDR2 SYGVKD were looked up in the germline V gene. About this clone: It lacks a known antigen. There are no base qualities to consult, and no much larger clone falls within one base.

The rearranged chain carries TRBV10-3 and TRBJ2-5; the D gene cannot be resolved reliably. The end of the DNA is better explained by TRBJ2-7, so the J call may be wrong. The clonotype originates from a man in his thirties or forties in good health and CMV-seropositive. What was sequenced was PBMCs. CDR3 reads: CAISEKRGSYEQYF. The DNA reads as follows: TGTGCCATCAGTGAAAAGCGTGGCAGTTACGAGCAGTACTTC.